This TCR beta chain was identified in a study of Graves' ophthalmopathy and Graves' hyperthyroidism. General study points: For separating ophthalmopathy from stable hyperthyroidism, a 13-signature model gave less than 90% sensitivity and roughly 83% specificity.

Where ophthalmopathy was absent within 18 months of follow-up, hyperthyroidism was stable. Researchers took RNA transcripts and amplified TCR beta CDR3 regions from them. Second-round multiplex PCR came after first-round RT-PCR with HTBI primers. TCRdb independently ran MiXCR on the multiplex PCR reads; one entry per CDR3 protein. Among about 370,000 distinct CDR3 sequences listed, approximately 17% were seen once. This clonotype has only a few counts. The target antigen is unknown. The sequence was obtained from an adult woman with stable Graves' hyperthyroidism. The sequenced sample was peripheral blood.

Here the CDR3 DNA reads TGTGCCAGCAGCTTGGCCCTAGCGGGACCAGCGAACACCGGGGAGCTGTTTTTT. Translated: CASSLALAGPANTGELFF. The chain carries TRBV5-6 and TRBJ2-2; 9 bases fit TRBD2. The J segment lost 0 bases and the V segment lost 0 bases, leaving 6 bases of the junction unmatched. Germline V gives CDR1 SGHDT, CDR2 YYEEEE. The CDR3 runs to 18 residues.